The TCR beta chain under discussion was sequenced for a study of CD8 T cells in ankylosing spondylitis. V shed 4 bases and J 3 bases; nucleotides not matched to a gene: 4. Germline CDR1 and CDR2: MNHEY and SMNVEV (reference sequence). The CDR3 is 16 amino acids. General study findings and limits: Within ankylosing spondylitis blood, a TCR beta motif made up of under 10 highly homologous variants appeared to be characteristic.

At least ten counts were recorded for this clonotype. Its matching antigen is unknown. One entry per CDR3 protein results from TCRdb running MiXCR on the 5' RACE reads. This sample has 36,000 or so distinct CDR3 sequences, with approximately 11% found just once. This sequence joins TRBV27 and TRBJ2-1, with TRBD2 matching 12 bases. This clonotype was obtained from a male donor with ankylosing spondylitis. The sample consisted of synovial fluid, either unsorted or a sorted T cell fraction (not recorded which). This CDR3 is CASSSVTSGSYNEQFF. The CDR3 bases are TGTGCCAGCAGTTCAGTGACTAGCGGGAGCTACAATGAGCAGTTCTTC.